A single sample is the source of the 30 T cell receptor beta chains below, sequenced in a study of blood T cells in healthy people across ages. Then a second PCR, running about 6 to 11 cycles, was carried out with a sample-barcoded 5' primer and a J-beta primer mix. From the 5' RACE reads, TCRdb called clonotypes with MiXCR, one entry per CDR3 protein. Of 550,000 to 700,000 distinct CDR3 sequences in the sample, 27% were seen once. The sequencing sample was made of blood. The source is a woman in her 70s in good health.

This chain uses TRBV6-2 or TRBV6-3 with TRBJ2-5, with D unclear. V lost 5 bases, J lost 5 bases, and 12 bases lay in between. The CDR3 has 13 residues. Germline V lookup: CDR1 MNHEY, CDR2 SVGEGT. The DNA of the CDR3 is TGTGCCAGCAGTCTTCGACTTGGGGAGACCCAGTACTTC. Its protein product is CASSLRLGETQYF.

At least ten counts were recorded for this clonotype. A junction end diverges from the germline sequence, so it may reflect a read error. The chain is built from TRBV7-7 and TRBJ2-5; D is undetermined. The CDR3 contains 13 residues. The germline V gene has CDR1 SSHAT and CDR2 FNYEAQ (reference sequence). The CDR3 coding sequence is TGTGCTAGCAGCTTAAGGTTGAGAGAGACCCAGTACTTC. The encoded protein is CASSLRLRETQYF. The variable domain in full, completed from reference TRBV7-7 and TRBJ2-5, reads GAGVSQSPRYKVTKRGQDVTLRCDPISSHATLYWYQQALGQGPEFLTYFNYEAQPDKSGLPSDRFSAERPEGSISTLTIQRTEQRDSAMYRCASSLRLRETQYFGPGTRLLVL.

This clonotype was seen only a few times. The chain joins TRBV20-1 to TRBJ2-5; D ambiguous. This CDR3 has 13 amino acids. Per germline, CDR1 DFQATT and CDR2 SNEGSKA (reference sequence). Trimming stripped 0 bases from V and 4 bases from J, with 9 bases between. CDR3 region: CSARDRWLETQYF. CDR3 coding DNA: TGCAGTGCTAGAGATCGGTGGCTAGAGACCCAGTACTTC.

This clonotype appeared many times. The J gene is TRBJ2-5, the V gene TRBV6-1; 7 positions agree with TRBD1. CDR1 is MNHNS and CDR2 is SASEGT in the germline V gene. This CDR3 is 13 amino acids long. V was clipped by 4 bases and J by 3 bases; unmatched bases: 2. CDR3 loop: CASSVTGEETQYF. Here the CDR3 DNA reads TGTGCCAGCAGTGTCACAGGGGAAGAGACCCAGTACTTC.

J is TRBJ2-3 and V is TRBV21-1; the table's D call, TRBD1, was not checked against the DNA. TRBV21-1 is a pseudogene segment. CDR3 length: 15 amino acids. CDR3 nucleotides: TGTGCCAGCGGAGGGACAGGACCACTCACAGATACGCAGTATTTT. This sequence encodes CASGGTGPLTDTQYF.

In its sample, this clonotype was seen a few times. CDR3 loop: CASSYFGSSYEQYF. CDR3 coding DNA: TGTGCCAGCAGTTATTTTGGGAGCTCCTACGAGCAGTACTTC. The chain employs TRBV6-2 or TRBV6-3 and TRBJ2-7; perhaps TRBD2 as D (5 bases). V was cut by 3 bases and J by 0 bases, with 9 bases left in between. The germline CDR1 and CDR2 sequences are MNHEY and SVGEGT. The CDR3 runs to 14 residues.

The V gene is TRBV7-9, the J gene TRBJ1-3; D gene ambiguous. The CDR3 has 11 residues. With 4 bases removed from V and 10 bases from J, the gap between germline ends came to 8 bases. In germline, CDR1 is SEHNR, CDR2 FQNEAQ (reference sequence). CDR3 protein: CASSSQLTIYF. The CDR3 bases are TGTGCCAGCAGCTCGCAACTTACCATATATTTT.

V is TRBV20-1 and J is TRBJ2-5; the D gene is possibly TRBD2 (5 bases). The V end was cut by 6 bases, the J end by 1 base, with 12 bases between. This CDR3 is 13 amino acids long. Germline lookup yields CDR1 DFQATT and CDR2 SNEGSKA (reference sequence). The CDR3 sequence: CSAPGIIQETQYF. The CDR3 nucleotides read TGCAGTGCCCCGGGGATTATCCAAGAGACCCAGTACTTC.

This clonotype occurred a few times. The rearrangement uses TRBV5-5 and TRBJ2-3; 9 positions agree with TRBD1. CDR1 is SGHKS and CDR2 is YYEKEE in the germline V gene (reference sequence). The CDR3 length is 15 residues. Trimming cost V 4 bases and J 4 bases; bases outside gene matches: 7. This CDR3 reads CASSTGTGNSDTQYF. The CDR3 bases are TGTGCCAGCAGCACCGGGACAGGGAATTCAGATACGCAGTATTTT.

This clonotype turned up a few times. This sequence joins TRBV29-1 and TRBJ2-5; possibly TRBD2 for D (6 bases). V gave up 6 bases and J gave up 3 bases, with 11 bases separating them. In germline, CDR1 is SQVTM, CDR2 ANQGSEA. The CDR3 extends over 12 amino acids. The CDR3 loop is CSVLGGEETQYF. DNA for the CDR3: TGCAGCGTCCTGGGCGGGGAAGAGACCCAGTACTTC. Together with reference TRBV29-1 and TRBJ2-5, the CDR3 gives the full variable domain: SAVISQKPSRDICQRGTSLTIQCQVDSQVTMMFWYRQQPGQSLTLIATANQGSEATYESGFVIDKFPISRPNLTFSTLTVSNMSPEDSSIYLCSVLGGEETQYFGPGTRLLVL.

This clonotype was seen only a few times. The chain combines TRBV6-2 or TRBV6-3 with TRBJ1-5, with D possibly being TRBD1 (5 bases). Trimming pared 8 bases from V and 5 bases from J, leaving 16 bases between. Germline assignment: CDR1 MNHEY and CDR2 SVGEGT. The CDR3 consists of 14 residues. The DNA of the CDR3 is TGTGCCAGCCAAGAAGGAAGGGACTATCAGCCCCAGCATTTT. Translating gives CASQEGRDYQPQHF.

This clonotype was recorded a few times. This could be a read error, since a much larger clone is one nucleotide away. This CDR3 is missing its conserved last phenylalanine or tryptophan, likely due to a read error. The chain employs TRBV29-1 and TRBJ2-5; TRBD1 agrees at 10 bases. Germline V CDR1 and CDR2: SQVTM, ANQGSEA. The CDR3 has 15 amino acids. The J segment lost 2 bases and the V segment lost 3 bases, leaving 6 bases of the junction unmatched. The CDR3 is CSVEGQGISQETQYI. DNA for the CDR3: TGCAGCGTTGAGGGACAGGGGATTTCTCAAGAGACCCAGTACATC.

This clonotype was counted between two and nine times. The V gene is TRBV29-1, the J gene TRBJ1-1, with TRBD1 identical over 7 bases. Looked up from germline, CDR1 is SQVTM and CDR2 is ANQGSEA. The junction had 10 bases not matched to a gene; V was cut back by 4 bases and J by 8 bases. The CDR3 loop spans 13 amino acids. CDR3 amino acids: CSVGYRGQTEAFF. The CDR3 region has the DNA TGCAGCGTTGGATACAGGGGTCAGACAGAAGCTTTCTTT.

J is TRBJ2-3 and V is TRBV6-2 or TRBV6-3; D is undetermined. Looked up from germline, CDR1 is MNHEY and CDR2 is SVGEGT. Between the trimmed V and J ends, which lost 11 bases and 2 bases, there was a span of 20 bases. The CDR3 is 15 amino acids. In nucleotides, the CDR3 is TGTGCCGGCGCGCCACGTGGGCGGAACACAGATACGCAGTATTTT. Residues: CAGAPRGRNTDTQYF.

This CDR3 reads CASSLKWTGNQPQHF. The CDR3 bases are TGTGCCAGCAGCTTGAAGTGGACAGGGAATCAGCCCCAGCATTTT. V gene TRBV5-6 combines with J gene TRBJ1-5; TRBD1 matches 8 bases. With 1 base clipped from V and 4 bases from J, the junction kept 4 bases outside the gene matches. The CDR3 extends over 15 amino acids. Germline CDR1 reads SGHDT; CDR2 reads YYEEEE.

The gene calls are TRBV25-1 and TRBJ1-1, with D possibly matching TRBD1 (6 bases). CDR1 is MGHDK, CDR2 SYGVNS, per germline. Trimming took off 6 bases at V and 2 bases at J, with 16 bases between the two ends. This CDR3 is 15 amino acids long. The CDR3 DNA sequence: TGTGCCAGCAGGGCGCTAGGGACAATTAACACTGAAGCTTTCTTT. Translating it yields CASRALGTINTEAFF. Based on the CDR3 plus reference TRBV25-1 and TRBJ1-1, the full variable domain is EADIYQTPRYLVIGTGKKITLECSQTMGHDKMYWYQQDPGMELHLIHYSYGVNSTEKGDLSSESTVSRIRTEHFPLTLESARPSHTSQYLCASRALGTINTEAFFGQGTRLTVV.

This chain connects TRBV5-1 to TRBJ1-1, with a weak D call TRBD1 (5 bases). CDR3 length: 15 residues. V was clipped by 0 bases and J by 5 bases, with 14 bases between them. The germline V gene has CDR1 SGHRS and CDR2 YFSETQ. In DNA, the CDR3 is TGCGCCAGCAGCTTGGATGGGGGTGAGGGGACTGAAGCTTTCTTT. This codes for CASSLDGGEGTEAFF.

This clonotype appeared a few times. Here the CDR3 DNA reads TGTGCCAGCAGTTACGAGCCCGATACTGGGGCCAACGTCCTGACTTTC. Residues: CASSYEPDTGANVLTF. This chain uses TRBV6-5 with TRBJ2-6; the D is unclear. The V and J ends lost 2 bases and 2 bases respectively, with 10 bases between them. The germline V gene encodes CDR1 MNHEY and CDR2 SVGAGI. CDR3 length equals 16 residues.

CDR3 residues: CASSLDPEGANTGELFF. The CDR3 nucleotides are TGTGCCAGCAGCTTAGACCCGGAGGGGGCGAACACCGGGGAGCTGTTTTTT. V is TRBV11-2 and J is TRBJ2-2; D is tentatively TRBD1 or TRBD2 (6 bases each). The CDR3 spans 17 residues. Germline-derived CDR1 and CDR2 are SGHAT and FQNNGV. Trimming took 0 bases from V and 0 from J, leaving 11 bases between them.

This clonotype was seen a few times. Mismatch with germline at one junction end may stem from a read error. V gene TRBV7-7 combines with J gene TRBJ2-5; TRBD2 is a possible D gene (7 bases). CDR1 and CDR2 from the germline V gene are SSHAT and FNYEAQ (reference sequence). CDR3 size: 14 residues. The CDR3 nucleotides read TGTGCTAGCAGCAGGTCGGGGGGCAAAGAGACCCAGTACTTC. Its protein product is CASSRSGGKETQYF.

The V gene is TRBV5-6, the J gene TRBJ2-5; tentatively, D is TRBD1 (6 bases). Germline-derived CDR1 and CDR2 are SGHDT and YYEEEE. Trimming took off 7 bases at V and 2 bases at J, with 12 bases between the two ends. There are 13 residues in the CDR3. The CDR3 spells CASGQGQQETQYF. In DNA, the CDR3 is TGTGCCAGCGGCCAGGGACAACAAGAGACCCAGTACTTC.

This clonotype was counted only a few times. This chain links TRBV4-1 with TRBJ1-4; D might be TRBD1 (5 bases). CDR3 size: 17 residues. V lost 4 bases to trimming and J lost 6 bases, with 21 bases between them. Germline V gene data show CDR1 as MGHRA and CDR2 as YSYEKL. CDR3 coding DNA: TGCGCCAGCAGCCCCTTCGAATGGGTCAAGGGGCATGAAAAACTGTTTTTT. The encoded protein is CASSPFEWVKGHEKLFF.

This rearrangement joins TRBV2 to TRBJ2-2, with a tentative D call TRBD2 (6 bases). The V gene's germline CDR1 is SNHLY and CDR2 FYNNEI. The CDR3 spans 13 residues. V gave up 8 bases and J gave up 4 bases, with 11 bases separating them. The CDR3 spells CASRLGATGELFF. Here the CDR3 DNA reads TGTGCCAGCCGACTAGGGGCCACCGGGGAGCTGTTTTTT. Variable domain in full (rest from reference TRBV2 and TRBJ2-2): EPEVTQTPSHQVTQMGQEVILRCVPISNHLYFYWYRQILGQKVEFLVSFYNNEISEKSEIFDDQFSVERPDGSNFTLKIRSTKLEDSAMYFCASRLGATGELFFGEGSRLTVL.

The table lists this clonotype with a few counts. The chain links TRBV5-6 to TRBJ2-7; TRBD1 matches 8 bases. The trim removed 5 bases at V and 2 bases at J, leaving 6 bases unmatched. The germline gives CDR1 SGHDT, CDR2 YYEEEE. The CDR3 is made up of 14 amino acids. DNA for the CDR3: TGTGCCAGCAGGCCCTCGACAGGGGCCTACGAGCAGTACTTC. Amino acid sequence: CASRPSTGAYEQYF.

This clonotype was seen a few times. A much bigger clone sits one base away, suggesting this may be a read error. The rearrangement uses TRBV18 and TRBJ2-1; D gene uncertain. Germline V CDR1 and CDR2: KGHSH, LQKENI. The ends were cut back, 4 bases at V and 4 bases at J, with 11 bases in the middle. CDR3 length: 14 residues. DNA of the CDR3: TGTGCCAGCTCACTCCCGGACGGTTACAATGAGCAGTTCTTC. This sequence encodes CASSLPDGYNEQFF.

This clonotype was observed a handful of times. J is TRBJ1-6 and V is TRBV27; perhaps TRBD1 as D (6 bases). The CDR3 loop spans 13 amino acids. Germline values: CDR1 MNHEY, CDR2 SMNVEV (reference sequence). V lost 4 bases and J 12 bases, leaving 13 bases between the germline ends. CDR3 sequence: CASSYSGERPLHF. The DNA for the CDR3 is TGTGCCAGCAGTTACTCAGGGGAGCGACCCCTCCACTTT.

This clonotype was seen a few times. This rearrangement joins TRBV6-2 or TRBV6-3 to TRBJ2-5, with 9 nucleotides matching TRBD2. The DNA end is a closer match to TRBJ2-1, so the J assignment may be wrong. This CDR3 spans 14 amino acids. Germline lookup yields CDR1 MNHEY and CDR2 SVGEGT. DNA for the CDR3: TGTGCCAGCAGGAGTAGCGGGGGTTACAATGAGCAGTTCTTC. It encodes CASRSSGGYNEQFF.

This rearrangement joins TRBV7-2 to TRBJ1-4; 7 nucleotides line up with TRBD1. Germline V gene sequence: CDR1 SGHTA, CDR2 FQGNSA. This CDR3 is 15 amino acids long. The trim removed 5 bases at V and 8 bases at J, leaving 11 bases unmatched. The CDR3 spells CASSRNRGEGEKLFF. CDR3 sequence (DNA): TGTGCCAGCAGCCGAAACAGGGGAGAAGGGGAAAAACTGTTTTTT.

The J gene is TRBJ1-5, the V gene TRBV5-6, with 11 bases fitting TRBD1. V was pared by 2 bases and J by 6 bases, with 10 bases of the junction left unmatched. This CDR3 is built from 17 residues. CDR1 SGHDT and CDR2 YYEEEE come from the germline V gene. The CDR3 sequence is CASSFRRTGGFGQPQHF. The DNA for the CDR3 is TGTGCCAGCAGCTTCCGCCGGACAGGGGGCTTTGGTCAGCCCCAGCATTTT.

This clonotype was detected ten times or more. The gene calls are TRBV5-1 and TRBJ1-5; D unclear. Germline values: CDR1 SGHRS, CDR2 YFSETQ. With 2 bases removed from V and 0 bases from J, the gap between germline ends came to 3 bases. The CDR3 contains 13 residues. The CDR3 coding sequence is TGCGCCAGCAGCTTCGATAGCAATCAGCCCCAGCATTTT. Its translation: CASSFDSNQPQHF.